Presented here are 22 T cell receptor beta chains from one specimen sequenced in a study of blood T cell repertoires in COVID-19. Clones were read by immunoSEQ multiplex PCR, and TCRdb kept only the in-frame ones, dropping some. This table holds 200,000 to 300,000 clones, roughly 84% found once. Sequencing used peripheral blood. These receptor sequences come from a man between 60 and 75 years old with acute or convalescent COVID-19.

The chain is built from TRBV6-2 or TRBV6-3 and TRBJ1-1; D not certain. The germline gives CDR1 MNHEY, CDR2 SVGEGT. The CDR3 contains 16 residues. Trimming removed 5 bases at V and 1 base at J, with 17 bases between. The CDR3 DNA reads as TGTGCCAGCAGTACCCCCCAGAGGCAGTCGAACACTGAAGCTTTCTTT. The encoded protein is CASSTPQRQSNTEAFF.

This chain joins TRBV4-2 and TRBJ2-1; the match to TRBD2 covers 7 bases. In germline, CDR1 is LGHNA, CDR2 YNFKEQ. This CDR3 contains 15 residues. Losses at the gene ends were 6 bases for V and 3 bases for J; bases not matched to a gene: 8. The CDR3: CASSTAGLHYNEQFF. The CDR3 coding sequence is TGTGCCAGCAGTACAGCGGGGCTCCACTACAATGAGCAGTTCTTC.

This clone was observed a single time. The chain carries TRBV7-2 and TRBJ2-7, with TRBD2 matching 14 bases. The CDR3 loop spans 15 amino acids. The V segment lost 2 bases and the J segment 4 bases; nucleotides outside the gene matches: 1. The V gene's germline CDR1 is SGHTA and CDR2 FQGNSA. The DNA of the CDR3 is TGTGCCAGCAGCTTAAGACTAGCGGGAGGGTACGAGCAGTACTTC. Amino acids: CASSLRLAGGYEQYF.

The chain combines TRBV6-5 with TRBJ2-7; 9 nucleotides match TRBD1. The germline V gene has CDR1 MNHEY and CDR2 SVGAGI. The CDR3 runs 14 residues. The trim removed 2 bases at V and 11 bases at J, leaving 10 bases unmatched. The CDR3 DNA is TGTGCCAGCAGTTACGGAGGGACAGGGTTAGAGGAGTACTTC. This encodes CASSYGGTGLEEYF.

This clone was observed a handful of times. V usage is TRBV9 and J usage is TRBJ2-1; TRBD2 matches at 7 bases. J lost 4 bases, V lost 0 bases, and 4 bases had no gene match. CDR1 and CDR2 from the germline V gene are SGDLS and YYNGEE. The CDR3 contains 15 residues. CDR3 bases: TGTGCCAGCAGCGTAGACAGCGGGGCATACAATGAGCAGTTCTTC. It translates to CASSVDSGAYNEQFF.

CDR3 nucleotide sequence: TGTGCCGGGGGACTAGCGGGGGGCTACGAGCAGTACTTC. It encodes CAGGLAGGYEQYF. This chain links TRBV7-9 with TRBJ2-7, with 15 nucleotides matching TRBD2. Germline V gives CDR1 SEHNR, CDR2 FQNEAQ (reference sequence). The CDR3 covers 13 residues. With 11 bases clipped from V and 3 bases from J, the junction kept 2 bases outside the gene matches.

For the CDR3, the DNA is TGTGCCAGTAGGAACCCCGCGATCTATAATTCACCCCTCCACTTT. Amino acid sequence: CASRNPAIYNSPLHF. This chain joins TRBV19 and TRBJ1-6; D gene ambiguous. CDR1 and CDR2 (germline): LNHDA, SQIVND (reference sequence). The CDR3 is made up of 15 amino acids. V was trimmed by 6 bases and J by 3 bases, leaving 12 bases between them.

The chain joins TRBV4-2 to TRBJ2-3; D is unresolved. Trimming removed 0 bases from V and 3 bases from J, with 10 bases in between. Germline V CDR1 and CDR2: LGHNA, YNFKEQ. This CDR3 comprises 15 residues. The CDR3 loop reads CASSQDSLGTDTQYF. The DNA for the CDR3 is TGTGCCAGCAGCCAAGATAGCCTTGGGACAGATACGCAGTATTTT.

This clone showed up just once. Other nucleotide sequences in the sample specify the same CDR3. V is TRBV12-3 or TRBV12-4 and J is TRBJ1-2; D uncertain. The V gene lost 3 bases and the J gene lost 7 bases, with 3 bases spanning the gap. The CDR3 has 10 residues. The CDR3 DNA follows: TGTGCCAGCAGTTTCGGTGGCTACACCTTC. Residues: CASSFGGYTF.

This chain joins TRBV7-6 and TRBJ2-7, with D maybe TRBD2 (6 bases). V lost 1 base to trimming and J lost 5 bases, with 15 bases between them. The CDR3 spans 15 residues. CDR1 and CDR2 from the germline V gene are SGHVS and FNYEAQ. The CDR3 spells CASSLVLGPGDEQYF. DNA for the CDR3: TGTGCCAGCAGCTTAGTTCTAGGTCCGGGAGACGAGCAGTACTTC.

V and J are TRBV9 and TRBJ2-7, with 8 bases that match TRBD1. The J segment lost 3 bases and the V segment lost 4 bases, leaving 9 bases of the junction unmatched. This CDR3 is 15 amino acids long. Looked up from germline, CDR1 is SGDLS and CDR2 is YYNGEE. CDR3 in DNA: TGTGCCAGCAGCAACGGACAGGGCCACCACTACGAGCAGTACTTC. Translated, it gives CASSNGQGHHYEQYF.

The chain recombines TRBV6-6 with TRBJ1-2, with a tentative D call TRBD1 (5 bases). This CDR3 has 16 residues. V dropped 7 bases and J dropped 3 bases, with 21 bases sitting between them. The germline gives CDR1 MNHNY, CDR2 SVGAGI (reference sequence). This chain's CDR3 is CASIPTGVARDYGYTF. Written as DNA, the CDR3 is TGTGCCAGCATCCCCACTGGGGTTGCCAGGGACTATGGCTACACCTTC.

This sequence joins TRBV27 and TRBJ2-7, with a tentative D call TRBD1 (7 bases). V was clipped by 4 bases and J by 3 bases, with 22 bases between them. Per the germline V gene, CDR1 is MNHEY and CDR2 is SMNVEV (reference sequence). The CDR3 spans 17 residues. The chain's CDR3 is CASSSVLRGRGIYEQYF. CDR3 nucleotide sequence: TGTGCCAGCAGTTCCGTGCTGAGGGGGCGGGGAATCTACGAGCAGTACTTC.

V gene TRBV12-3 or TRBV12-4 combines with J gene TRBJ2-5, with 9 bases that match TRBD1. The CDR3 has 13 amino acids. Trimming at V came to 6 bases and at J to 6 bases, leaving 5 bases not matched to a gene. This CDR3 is CASRATGGKTQYF. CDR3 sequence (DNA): TGTGCCAGCAGAGCGACAGGGGGAAAGACCCAGTACTTC.

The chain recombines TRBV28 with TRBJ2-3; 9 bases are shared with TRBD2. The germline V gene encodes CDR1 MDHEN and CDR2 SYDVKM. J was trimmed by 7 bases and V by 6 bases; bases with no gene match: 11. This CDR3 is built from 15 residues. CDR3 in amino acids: CASSLLGGLAHTQYF. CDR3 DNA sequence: TGTGCCAGCAGCCTTCTTGGGGGACTAGCTCATACGCAGTATTTT.

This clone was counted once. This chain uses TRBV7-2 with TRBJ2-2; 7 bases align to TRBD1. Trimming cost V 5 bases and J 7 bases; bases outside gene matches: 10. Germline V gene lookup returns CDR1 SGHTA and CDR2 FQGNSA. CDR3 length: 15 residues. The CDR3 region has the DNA TGTGCCAGCAGCCTGATGGGGACAGCTCGCGGGGAGCTGTTTTTT. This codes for CASSLMGTARGELFF. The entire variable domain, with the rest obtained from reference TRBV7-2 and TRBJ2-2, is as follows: GAGVSQSPSNKVTEKGKDVELRCDPISGHTALYWYRQSLGQGLEFLIYFQGNSAPDKSGLPSDRFSAERTGGSVSTLTIQRTQQEDSAVYLCASSLMGTARGELFFGEGSRLTVL.

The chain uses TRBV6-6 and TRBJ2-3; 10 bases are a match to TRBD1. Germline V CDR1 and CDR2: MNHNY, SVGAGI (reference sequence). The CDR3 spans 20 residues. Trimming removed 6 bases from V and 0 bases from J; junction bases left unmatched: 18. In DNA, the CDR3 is TGTGCCAGCAGCCGCAGACAGGGGGCGACCCGACCCTCTAGCACAGATACGCAGTATTTT. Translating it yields CASSRRQGATRPSSTDTQYF.

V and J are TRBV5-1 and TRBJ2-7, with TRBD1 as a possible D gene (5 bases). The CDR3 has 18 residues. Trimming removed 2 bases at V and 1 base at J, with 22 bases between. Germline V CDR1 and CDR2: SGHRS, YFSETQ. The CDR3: CASSFSHPPGSPSYEQYF. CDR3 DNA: TGCGCCAGCAGCTTCTCACACCCCCCAGGGTCCCCTTCCTACGAGCAGTACTTC.

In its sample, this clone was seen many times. This chain's CDR3 is CASSQGQGAGNEQFF. The CDR3 DNA sequence: TGCGCCAGCAGCCAAGGGCAGGGGGCAGGGAATGAGCAGTTCTTC. V and J are TRBV4-3 and TRBJ2-1; the match to TRBD1 covers 8 bases. This CDR3 is 15 amino acids long. The trim removed 1 base at V and 7 bases at J, leaving 6 bases unmatched. The germline gives CDR1 LGHNA, CDR2 YSLEER.

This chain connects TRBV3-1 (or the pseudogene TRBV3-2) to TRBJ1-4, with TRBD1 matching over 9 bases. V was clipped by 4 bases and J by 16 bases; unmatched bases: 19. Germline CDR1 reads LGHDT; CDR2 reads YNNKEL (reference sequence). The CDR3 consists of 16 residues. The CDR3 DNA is TGTGCCAGCAGCCGGGTAGCGGGACAGGGAGTTTCTGACAAGTTTTTT. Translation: CASSRVAGQGVSDKFF.

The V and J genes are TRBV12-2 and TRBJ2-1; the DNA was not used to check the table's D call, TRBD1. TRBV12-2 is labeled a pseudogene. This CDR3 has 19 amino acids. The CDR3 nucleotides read TGTGCAAGTCGCCTAGTCTCGACCTCTTCAGGAAAACCCTTGGATGAGCAGTTCTTC. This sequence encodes CASRLVSTSSGKPLDEQFF.

This CDR3 is CASSPREVGELFF. The DNA for the CDR3 is TGTGCCAGCAGCCCGAGGGAGGTCGGGGAGCTGTTTTTT. The rearrangement links TRBV5-4 to TRBJ2-2, with D possibly matching TRBD2 (6 bases). CDR1 and CDR2 (germline): SGHNT, YYREEE (reference sequence). The ends were cut back, 4 bases at V and 7 bases at J, with 11 bases in the middle. The CDR3 is 13 residues long.